Below are 28 T cell receptor beta chains sequenced from a single sample in a study of T cell repertoires in cytomegalovirus infection. Their specific antigens are unknown. One entry per CDR3 protein, called by TCRdb with MiXCR from the reads. This sample has some 350,000 distinct CDR3 sequences; 25% to 30% occur once, and the top ten carry about 19%. This specimen was cultured PBMCs, taken from culture after CMV antigen stimulation. Source of these receptors: a human donor in good health (CMV status not recorded). Some clones in this sample may be carry-over from other donors' samples.

The sample holds a few counts of this clonotype. The chain couples TRBV7-9 to TRBJ1-1, with D uncertain. V was pared by 1 base and J by 0 bases, with 12 bases between. This CDR3 is 16 amino acids long. Per germline, CDR1 SEHNR and CDR2 FQNEAQ (reference sequence). The CDR3 sequence is CASSLGGRVMNTEAFF. CDR3 sequence (DNA): TGTGCCAGCAGCTTAGGAGGTCGGGTCATGAACACTGAAGCTTTCTTT.

The rearrangement uses TRBV19 and TRBJ2-3, with D maybe TRBD2 (5 bases). The CDR3 sequence is 16 residues long. Germline lookup yields CDR1 LNHDA and CDR2 SQIVND (reference sequence). The V gene lost 1 base and the J gene lost 0 bases, with 11 bases spanning the gap. In DNA, the CDR3 is TGTGCCAGTAGTATAGCCCCTAGCCGAAGCACAGATACGCAGTATTTT. As protein: CASSIAPSRSTDTQYF.

This clonotype was observed many times. The V and J genes are TRBV7-2 and TRBJ2-3; no clear D. The CDR3 is 13 residues long. V lost 3 bases to trimming and J lost 6 bases, with 10 bases between them. The germline V gene has CDR1 SGHTA and CDR2 FQGNSA. In DNA, the CDR3 is TGTGCCAGCAGCTTGATCGCGGAGGATACGCAGTATTTT. It translates to CASSLIAEDTQYF. Full variable domain (rest looked up from reference TRBV7-2 and TRBJ2-3): GAGVSQSPSNKVTEKGKDVELRCDPISGHTALYWYRQSLGQGLEFLIYFQGNSAPDKSGLPSDRFSAERTGGSVSTLTIQRTQQEDSAVYLCASSLIAEDTQYFGPGTRLTVL.

This clonotype showed up just once. The chain links TRBV28 to TRBJ2-1, with D perhaps matching TRBD1 or TRBD2 (5 bases each). Trimming left V 3 bases short and J 5 bases short, with 14 bases between. The CDR3 is 15 residues long. The germline gives CDR1 MDHEN, CDR2 SYDVKM. CDR3 sequence (DNA): TGTGCCAGCAGTTTTCTCAACGGGGCCAACAATGAGCAGTTCTTC. Translation gives CASSFLNGANNEQFF.

This clonotype was observed a single time. This rearrangement joins TRBV12-3 or TRBV12-4 to TRBJ1-2; no clear D. The V end was cut by 0 bases, the J end by 2 bases, with 4 bases between. CDR3 size: 13 residues. CDR3 region: CASSLADNYGYTF. As DNA, the CDR3 is TGTGCCAGCAGTTTAGCCGACAACTATGGCTACACCTTC.

In its sample, this clonotype was seen a few times. The V and J genes are TRBV2 and TRBJ1-1, with a tentative D call TRBD1 (5 bases). V shed 2 bases and J shed 1 base, with 11 bases lying between them. This CDR3 is 15 amino acids long. The germline CDR1 and CDR2 sequences are SNHLY and FYNNEI. This CDR3 reads CASSEWRGANTEAFF. The CDR3 coding sequence is TGTGCCAGCAGTGAATGGCGGGGCGCGAACACTGAAGCTTTCTTT.

As to this clonotype: A junction boundary mismatches the germline segment, possibly from a read error. The chain uses TRBV19 and TRBJ1-2; 7 bases are a match to TRBD1. The germline V gene has CDR1 LNHDA and CDR2 SQIVND (reference sequence). The CDR3 is 16 residues long. The DNA for the CDR3 is TGTGCCAGTACTTCCCGGGACAGACGACGTGGCTATGGCTGCACCTTC. Translation: CASTSRDRRRGYGCTF.

J is TRBJ2-1 and V is TRBV7-3; maybe TRBD1 (5 bases). CDR1 and CDR2 (germline): SGHTA, FQGTGA. Trimming took 4 bases from V and 4 from J, leaving 14 bases between them. The CDR3 has 15 amino acids. DNA of the CDR3: TGTGCCAGCAGCTCTTTTGGGGCCGCTTACAATGAGCAGTTCTTC. This codes for CASSSFGAAYNEQFF. Full variable domain (outside the CDR3, taken from reference TRBV7-3 and TRBJ2-1): GAGVSQTPSNKVTEKGKYVELRCDPISGHTALYWYRQSLGQGPEFLIYFQGTGAADDSGLPNDRFFAVRPEGSVSTLKIQRTERGDSAVYLCASSSFGAAYNEQFFGPGTRLTVL.

This clonotype appeared many times. The chain couples TRBV7-2 to TRBJ2-5, with 9 bases matching TRBD1. Germline V gene data show CDR1 as SGHTA and CDR2 as FQGNSA. CDR3 length: 15 amino acids. After removal of 5 bases from V and 5 bases from J, the junction contained 9 bases not matched to a gene. For the CDR3, the DNA is TGTGCCAGCAGCGCCACAGGGGGCAGAGGGGAGACCCAGTACTTC. This sequence encodes CASSATGGRGETQYF.

The chain links TRBV19 to TRBJ1-6; maybe TRBD1 (5 bases). V was cut by 7 bases and J by 3 bases, with 16 bases left in between. Germline CDR1 LNHDA, CDR2 SQIVND (reference sequence). The length of the CDR3 is 16 residues. For the CDR3, the DNA is TGTGCCAGTACCGCCCGCGGGGGGAACTATAATTCACCCCTCCACTTT. It codes for CASTARGGNYNSPLHF.

The chain has TRBV5-1 and TRBJ2-1, with D tentatively TRBD2 (7 bases). V lost 4 bases and J lost 9, with 20 bases in between. Germline V gives CDR1 SGHRS, CDR2 YFSETQ. This CDR3 spans 15 amino acids. In DNA form, the CDR3 reads TGCGCCAGCAGCGTGGGGGGGCCTGCTGCGGGTGAGCAGTTCTTC. Translating it yields CASSVGGPAAGEQFF.

This clonotype was counted only a few times. This chain links TRBV27 with TRBJ1-2; 8 bases are shared with TRBD1. Looked up from germline, CDR1 is MNHEY and CDR2 is SMNVEV (reference sequence). Losses at the gene ends were 0 bases for V and 3 bases for J; bases not matched to a gene: 0. The CDR3 contains 14 residues. DNA of the CDR3: TGTGCCAGCAGTTTATCGACAGGGGACTATGGCTACACCTTC. It yields the protein CASSLSTGDYGYTF.

There are a few counts of this clonotype. One end of the junction is discordant with germline, which a read error may explain. The chain recombines TRBV7-7 with TRBJ2-2; D uncertain. CDR1 and CDR2 from the germline V gene are SSHAT and FNYEAQ (reference sequence). This CDR3 is 13 amino acids long. The CDR3 DNA reads as TGTGCTAGCAGCTGGGTTCACACCGGGGAGCTGTTTTTT. Amino acids: CASSWVHTGELFF.

This clonotype has only a few counts. CDR3 bases: TGTGCCAGCAGTTACGGACTACATCAGCCCCAGCATTTT. Its translation: CASSYGLHQPQHF. The rearrangement joins TRBV6-6 to TRBJ1-5; D gene ambiguous. The germline V gene encodes CDR1 MNHNY and CDR2 SVGAGI (reference sequence). This CDR3 has 13 amino acids. The V end lost 2 bases, the J end lost 5 bases, and 7 bases lay between the germline ends.

This chain uses TRBV28 with TRBJ1-4; no firm D call. CDR3 length: 12 amino acids. V lost 7 bases and J lost 8, with 11 bases in between. Germline lookup yields CDR1 MDHEN and CDR2 SYDVKM. CDR3 amino acids: CASTNIGEKLFF. The DNA for the CDR3 is TGTGCCAGCACCAACATTGGGGAAAAACTGTTTTTT.

V and J are TRBV20-1 and TRBJ2-4; a weak D match, TRBD1 (5 bases). Germline V lookup: CDR1 DFQATT, CDR2 SNEGSKA (reference sequence). Between the trimmed V and J ends, which lost 6 bases and 0 bases, there was a span of 21 bases. The CDR3 is made up of 17 amino acids. CDR3 loop: CSAHPLGHPLAKNIQYF. CDR3 nucleotides: TGCAGTGCACACCCCCTGGGGCACCCACTAGCCAAAAACATTCAGTACTTC.

This clonotype was seen ten or more times. The chain links TRBV7-2 to TRBJ2-1, with a possible D match to TRBD1 (6 bases). Germline V gene lookup returns CDR1 SGHTA and CDR2 FQGNSA. The CDR3 has 12 residues. With 5 bases removed from V and 15 bases from J, the gap between germline ends came to 17 bases. This CDR3 is CASSPNPGVPFF. The CDR3 DNA follows: TGTGCCAGCAGCCCGAACCCAGGGGTTCCGTTCTTC.

This clonotype was counted a few times. The rearrangement uses TRBV20-1 and TRBJ2-1; TRBD2 matches at 7 bases. CDR3 length equals 15 residues. The V gene's germline CDR1 is DFQATT and CDR2 SNEGSKA (reference sequence). V trimming: 6 bases; J trimming: 5 bases; junction bases outside the gene matches: 13. The CDR3 here is CSAARGGRGNNEQFF. Written as DNA, the CDR3 is TGCAGTGCGGCTAGAGGCGGGAGAGGCAACAATGAGCAGTTCTTC.

The gene calls are TRBV12-3 or TRBV12-4 and TRBJ1-5, with 9 bases fitting TRBD1. CDR3 size: 17 residues. Trimming took 3 bases from V and 0 from J; bases not matched to a gene: 6. Here the CDR3 DNA reads TGTGCCAGCAGTTTCTCCACAGGGGGCGTTAGCAATCAGCCCCAGCATTTT. This encodes CASSFSTGGVSNQPQHF.

The table lists this clonotype with a few counts. This chain connects TRBV20-1 to TRBJ1-2, with 12 bases identical to TRBD1. Germline V gene sequence: CDR1 DFQATT, CDR2 SNEGSKA (reference sequence). Unmatched junction bases numbered 11, after V lost 5 bases and J lost 7 bases. The CDR3 loop spans 15 amino acids. CDR3 DNA sequence: TGCAGTGCTCCTCGGGACAGGGGGCGGGTTAGTGGCTACACCTTC. Its protein product is CSAPRDRGRVSGYTF.

V gene TRBV7-8 combines with J gene TRBJ2-3, with no clear D. Germline V lookup: CDR1 SGHVS, CDR2 FQNEAQ. The CDR3 has 10 amino acids. Trimming stripped 8 bases from V and 5 bases from J, with 5 bases between. The chain's CDR3 is CASALDTQYF. The CDR3 DNA follows: TGTGCCAGCGCACTAGATACGCAGTATTTT.

The gene calls are TRBV7-8 and TRBJ1-2; 10 bases are a match to TRBD1. Germline lookup yields CDR1 SGHVS and CDR2 FQNEAQ. Trimming took 5 bases from V and 4 from J; bases not matched to a gene: 7. This CDR3 comprises 15 residues. CDR3 nucleotide sequence: TGTGCCAGCAGCGTAAGGGACAGGGGTTCCTATGGCTACACCTTC. Amino acid sequence: CASSVRDRGSYGYTF.

The gene calls are TRBV19 and TRBJ2-1; D may be TRBD1 (5 bases). Germline values: CDR1 LNHDA, CDR2 SQIVND (reference sequence). V was cut by 3 bases and J by 10 bases, with 13 bases left in between. This CDR3 contains 13 residues. DNA of the CDR3: TGTGCCAGTAGTATTAAACGTCGGACAGAGCAGTTCTTC. This sequence encodes CASSIKRRTEQFF.

This clonotype was seen a few times. The rearrangement links TRBV20-1 to TRBJ2-5; D unclear. Germline V gives CDR1 DFQATT, CDR2 SNEGSKA (reference sequence). V was shortened by 6 bases and J by 5 bases, with 25 bases between the two germline ends. The CDR3 loop spans 16 amino acids. CDR3 loop: CSAPGWQAGAPETQYF. The CDR3 DNA reads as TGCAGTGCCCCAGGCTGGCAAGCCGGAGCCCCGGAGACCCAGTACTTC.

The chain uses TRBV19 and TRBJ1-2; D not certain. The CDR3 length is 14 residues. In germline, CDR1 is LNHDA, CDR2 SQIVND (reference sequence). Trimming left V 10 bases short and J 1 base short, with 16 bases between. The CDR3 sequence: CAIISDSNNYGYTF. The CDR3 nucleotides read TGTGCCATCATAAGCGACTCTAATAACTATGGCTACACCTTC.

This clonotype appeared many times. CDR3 in amino acids: CASSPEGLAGADTQYF. The CDR3 region has the DNA TGTGCCAGCAGTCCGGAGGGACTAGCGGGAGCAGATACGCAGTATTTT. The V gene is TRBV27, the J gene TRBJ2-3; 14 nucleotides agree with TRBD2. This CDR3 has 16 residues. The germline gives CDR1 MNHEY, CDR2 SMNVEV (reference sequence). J lost 4 bases, V lost 5 bases, and 5 bases had no gene match.

This clonotype was detected only a few times. This rearrangement joins TRBV7-3 to TRBJ1-1; 9 bases are a match to TRBD1. This CDR3 spans 13 amino acids. Germline V gene sequence: CDR1 SGHTA, CDR2 FQGTGA. Trimming at V came to 5 bases and at J to 4 bases, leaving 2 bases not matched to a gene. The CDR3 spells CASSGQGFTEAFF. CDR3 bases: TGTGCCAGCAGCGGACAGGGGTTCACTGAAGCTTTCTTT.

This chain links TRBV19 with TRBJ2-2, with TRBD1 identical over 9 bases. V lost 5 bases to trimming and J lost 7 bases; unmatched junction nucleotides: 8. The CDR3 sequence is 15 residues long. Germline assignment: CDR1 LNHDA and CDR2 SQIVND (reference sequence). CDR3 DNA sequence: TGTGCCAGTAGTCCGGACAGGGGCGCTAACGGGGAGCTGTTTTTT. It yields the protein CASSPDRGANGELFF.